This T cell receptor beta chain was documented in a study of Tregs in tolerant kidney transplant recipients. Clones were sequenced by immunoSEQ multiplex PCR, and TCRdb holds only the in-frame ones, with some missing. Of tens of thousands of clones in the sample, 80% to 85% were seen once. With respect to this clone: Its antigen is currently unknown.

Thawed PBMCs were FACS-sorted into unstimulated CD4+CD25+CD127- regulatory T cells, CD4+CD25- non-regulatory cells, CD4 and CD8 cells. Study conclusions and caveats: The most relevant donor-specific Treg TCRbeta repertoire apparently came from expansion with activated donor B cells. This study did not directly address biological reproducibility.

The clonotype was recovered from a human donor in good health. Material: CD4+ T cells from blood.

The CDR3: CASSLSNSWGNTEAFF. The CDR3 nucleotides read TGTGCCAGCAGTTTATCGAACAGCTGGGGGAACACTGAAGCTTTCTTT. The chain combines TRBV27 with TRBJ1-1; D ambiguous. This CDR3 has 16 amino acids. From germline, CDR1 is MNHEY and CDR2 SMNVEV (reference sequence). V was trimmed by 0 bases and J by 1 base, leaving 12 bases between them.